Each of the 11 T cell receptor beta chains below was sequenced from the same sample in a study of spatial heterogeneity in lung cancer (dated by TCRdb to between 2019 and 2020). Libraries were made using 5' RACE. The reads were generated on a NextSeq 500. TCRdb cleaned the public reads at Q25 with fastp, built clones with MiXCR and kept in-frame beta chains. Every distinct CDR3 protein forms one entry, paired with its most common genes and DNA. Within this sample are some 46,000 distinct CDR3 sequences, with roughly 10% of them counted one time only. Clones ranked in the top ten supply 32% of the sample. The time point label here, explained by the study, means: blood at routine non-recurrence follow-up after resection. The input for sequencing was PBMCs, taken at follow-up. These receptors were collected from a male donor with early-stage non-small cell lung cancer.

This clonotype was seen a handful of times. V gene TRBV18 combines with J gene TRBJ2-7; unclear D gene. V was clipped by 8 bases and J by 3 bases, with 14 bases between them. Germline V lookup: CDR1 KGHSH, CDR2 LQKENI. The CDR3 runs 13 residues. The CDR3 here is CASTPAAGYEQYF. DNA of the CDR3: TGTGCCAGCACCCCGGCGGCAGGCTACGAGCAGTACTTC.

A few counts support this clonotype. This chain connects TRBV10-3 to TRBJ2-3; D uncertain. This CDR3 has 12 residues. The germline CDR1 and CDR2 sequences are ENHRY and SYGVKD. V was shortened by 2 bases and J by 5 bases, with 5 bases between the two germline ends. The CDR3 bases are TGTGCCATCAGTGAGACCGAAGATACGCAGTATTTT. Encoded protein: CAISETEDTQYF.

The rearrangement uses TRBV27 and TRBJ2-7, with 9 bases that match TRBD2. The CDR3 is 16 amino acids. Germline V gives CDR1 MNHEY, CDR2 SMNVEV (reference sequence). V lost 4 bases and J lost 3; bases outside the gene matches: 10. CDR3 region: CASSSFSSGANYEQYF. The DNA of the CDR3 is TGTGCCAGCAGTTCGTTTTCTAGCGGGGCCAACTACGAGCAGTACTTC.

The CDR3 nucleotides read TGTGCCAGCATCCCGCCGGGGGTAGCGGGGGCCACAGATACGCAGTATTTT. Translation: CASIPPGVAGATDTQYF. V and J are TRBV28 and TRBJ2-3, with 9 bases matching TRBD2. Unmatched junction bases numbered 13, after V lost 7 bases and J lost 2 bases. The CDR3 is 17 amino acids. From germline, CDR1 is MDHEN and CDR2 SYDVKM.

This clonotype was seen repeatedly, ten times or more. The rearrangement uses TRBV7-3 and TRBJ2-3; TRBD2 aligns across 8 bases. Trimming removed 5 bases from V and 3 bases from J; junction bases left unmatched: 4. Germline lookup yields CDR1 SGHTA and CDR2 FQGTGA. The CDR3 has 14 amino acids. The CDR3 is CASSPGGSTDTQYF. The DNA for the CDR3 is TGTGCCAGCAGCCCGGGGGGGAGTACAGATACGCAGTATTTT. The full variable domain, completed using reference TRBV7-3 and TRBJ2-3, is GAGVSQTPSNKVTEKGKYVELRCDPISGHTALYWYRQSLGQGPEFLIYFQGTGAADDSGLPNDRFFAVRPEGSVSTLKIQRTERGDSAVYLCASSPGGSTDTQYFGPGTRLTVL.

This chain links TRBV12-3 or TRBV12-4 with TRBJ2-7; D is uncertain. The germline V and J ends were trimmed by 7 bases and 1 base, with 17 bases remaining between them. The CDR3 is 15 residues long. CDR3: CASTFRTDWSYEQYF. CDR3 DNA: TGTGCCAGCACCTTCCGGACGGATTGGTCCTACGAGCAGTACTTC.

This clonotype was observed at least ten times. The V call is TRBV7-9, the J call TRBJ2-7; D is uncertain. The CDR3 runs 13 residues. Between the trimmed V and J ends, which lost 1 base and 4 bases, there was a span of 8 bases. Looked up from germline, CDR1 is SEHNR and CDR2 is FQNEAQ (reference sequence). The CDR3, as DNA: TGTGCCAGCAGCTTAGGAGCATTATACGAGCAGTACTTC. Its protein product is CASSLGALYEQYF.

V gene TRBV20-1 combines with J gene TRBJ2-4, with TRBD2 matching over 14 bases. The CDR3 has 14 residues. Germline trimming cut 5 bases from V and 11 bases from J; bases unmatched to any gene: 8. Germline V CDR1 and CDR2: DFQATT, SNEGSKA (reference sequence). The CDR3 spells CSAARSGLAGVQYF. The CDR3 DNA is TGCAGTGCTGCCCGGTCGGGACTAGCGGGAGTTCAGTACTTC.

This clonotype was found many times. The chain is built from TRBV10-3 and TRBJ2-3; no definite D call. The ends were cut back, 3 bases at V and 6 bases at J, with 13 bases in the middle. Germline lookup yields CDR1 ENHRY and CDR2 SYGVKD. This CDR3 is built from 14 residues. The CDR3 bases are TGTGCCATCAGTGACCAGCGATCTGGGGATACGCAGTATTTT. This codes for CAISDQRSGDTQYF.

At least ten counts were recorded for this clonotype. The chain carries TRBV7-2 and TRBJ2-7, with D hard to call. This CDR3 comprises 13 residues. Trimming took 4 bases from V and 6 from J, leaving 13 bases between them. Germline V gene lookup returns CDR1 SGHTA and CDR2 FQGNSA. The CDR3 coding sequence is TGTGCCAGCAGCTCGTACTTGGGTTCCGAGCAGTACTTC. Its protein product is CASSSYLGSEQYF.

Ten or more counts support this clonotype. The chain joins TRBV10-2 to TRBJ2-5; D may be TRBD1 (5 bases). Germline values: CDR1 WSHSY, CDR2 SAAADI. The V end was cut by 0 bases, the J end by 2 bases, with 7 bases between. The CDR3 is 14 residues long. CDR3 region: CASSESTAQETQYF. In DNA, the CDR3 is TGCGCCAGCAGTGAGTCGACAGCACAAGAGACCCAGTACTTC.